The 20 T cell receptor beta chains listed next were all sequenced from one sample in a study of blood T cell repertoires in COVID-19. The table came from immunoSEQ multiplex PCR; TCRdb's copy has only in-frame clones and leaves some out. The sample records around 87,000 clones, more than 65% being singletons. Sequencing used peripheral blood. The receptors were gathered from a human donor in a cohort sampled during active COVID-19.

This rearrangement joins TRBV24-1 to TRBJ2-5, with TRBD2 matching 11 bases. This CDR3 region has 17 residues. The V and J ends lost 3 bases and 4 bases, in that order; junction bases with no gene match: 9. Germline V gene sequence: CDR1 KGHDR, CDR2 SFDVKD. The CDR3 DNA follows: TGTGCCACCAGTGATCGCTATAGCGGGGGGGCCGGAGAGACCCAGTACTTC. It specifies CATSDRYSGGAGETQYF.

This clone was detected a few times. This chain joins TRBV7-2 and TRBJ1-2; D possibly corresponds to TRBD1 (5 bases). Germline V gene data show CDR1 as SGHTA and CDR2 as FQGNSA. V lost 1 base and J 4 bases, leaving 13 bases between the germline ends. The CDR3 is 15 residues long. The CDR3: CASSLVGGDVYGYTF. The CDR3 DNA reads TGTGCCAGCAGCTTAGTAGGAGGGGATGTCTATGGCTACACCTTC.

The V and J genes are TRBV28 and TRBJ1-6; 8 bases match TRBD1. Germline V CDR1 and CDR2: MDHEN, SYDVKM. The CDR3 consists of 14 residues. Trimming at V came to 6 bases and at J to 4 bases, leaving 2 bases not matched to a gene. The CDR3 region is CASRGTGYNSPLHF. CDR3 coding DNA: TGTGCCAGCAGGGGGACAGGTTATAATTCACCCCTCCACTTT.

The gene calls are TRBV27 and TRBJ1-2; 7 nucleotides align to TRBD1. This CDR3 comprises 15 residues. V lost 4 bases to trimming and J lost 4 bases; unmatched junction nucleotides: 9. Germline values: CDR1 MNHEY, CDR2 SMNVEV (reference sequence). The chain's CDR3 is CASSSRGRLLYGYTF. Written as DNA, the CDR3 is TGTGCCAGCAGTTCTAGGGGGCGCTTACTCTATGGCTACACCTTC.

This clone was found many times. The CDR3 sequence: CASSVAGGLAVSSYNEQFF. The CDR3 DNA follows: TGTGCCAGCAGCGTAGCTGGGGGACTAGCGGTGAGCTCCTACAATGAGCAGTTCTTC. The J gene is TRBJ2-1, the V gene TRBV9, with 11 positions matching TRBD2. V trimming: 0 bases; J trimming: 0 bases; junction bases outside the gene matches: 8. Per germline, CDR1 SGDLS and CDR2 YYNGEE. The CDR3 has 19 residues.

As for this clone: Other DNA sequences of this sample code for an identical CDR3. The chain uses TRBV6-5 and TRBJ2-7; a possible D gene is TRBD2 (6 bases). V was pared by 2 bases and J by 3 bases, with 8 bases between. Germline V lookup: CDR1 MNHEY, CDR2 SVGAGI. The CDR3 length is 13 residues. This CDR3 is CASSYAGGYEQYF. In nucleotides, the CDR3 is TGTGCCAGCAGTTACGCCGGGGGCTACGAGCAGTACTTC.

In DNA, the CDR3 is TGTGCCAGCAGGAGACAGGGGGGGAATGAAAAACTGTTTTTT. Amino acids: CASRRQGGNEKLFF. This chain joins TRBV6-6 and TRBJ1-4, with 9 bases aligning to TRBD1. The V and J ends lost 6 bases and 5 bases, in that order; junction bases with no gene match: 4. Germline loops: CDR1 MNHNY, CDR2 SVGAGI (reference sequence). There are 14 residues in the CDR3.

The chain has TRBV23-1 and TRBJ2-7; tentatively, D is TRBD1 (6 bases). TRBV23-1 is an open reading frame whose function is uncertain. V lost 6 bases to trimming and J lost 2 bases, with 20 bases between them. The CDR3 runs 16 residues. The CDR3 reads CASRGGGTGFTYEQYF. The CDR3 DNA reads TGCGCCAGCAGGGGTGGGGGCACGGGTTTCACCTACGAGCAGTACTTC.

The chain couples TRBV28 to TRBJ1-5; 7 positions agree with TRBD1. The CDR3 consists of 14 residues. Germline V gene data show CDR1 as MDHEN and CDR2 as SYDVKM. Trimming removed 6 bases from V and 5 bases from J; junction bases left unmatched: 7. CDR3 amino acids: CASRPTGRYQPQHF. In nucleotides, the CDR3 is TGTGCCAGCAGGCCGACAGGGAGGTATCAGCCCCAGCATTTT.

The V call is TRBV24-1, the J call TRBJ2-1; 8 bases agree with TRBD2. Germline V gives CDR1 KGHDR, CDR2 SFDVKD. The length of the CDR3 is 12 residues. With 9 bases clipped from V and 7 bases from J, the junction kept 4 bases outside the gene matches. The CDR3 protein is CATGGRTNEQFF. In DNA form, the CDR3 reads TGTGCCACCGGCGGGAGGACGAATGAGCAGTTCTTC.

V usage is TRBV7-2 and J usage is TRBJ2-7, with TRBD2 identical over 14 bases. The CDR3 runs 16 residues. Germline V gene lookup returns CDR1 SGHTA and CDR2 FQGNSA. V gave up 5 bases and J gave up 4 bases; unmatched junction bases: 7. The CDR3 nucleotides are TGTGCCAGCAGCCCGGGGGGACTAGCGGGAGCATACGAGCAGTACTTC. Translated: CASSPGGLAGAYEQYF.

The chain recombines TRBV6-6 with TRBJ1-5; D call uncertain. V was cut by 5 bases and J by 2 bases, with 16 bases left in between. The germline gives CDR1 MNHNY, CDR2 SVGAGI (reference sequence). The CDR3 contains 16 residues. CDR3 DNA: TGTGCCAGCAGTCCGGGAGAAGTTTTTGGCAATCAGCCCCAGCATTTT. Translation gives CASSPGEVFGNQPQHF.

The chain couples TRBV28 to TRBJ2-5, with 11 bases that match TRBD2. Per germline, CDR1 MDHEN and CDR2 SYDVKM. The CDR3 has 18 residues. The V gene end was trimmed by 4 bases and the J gene end by 6 bases; junction bases not matched to a gene: 16. In nucleotides, the CDR3 is TGTGCCAGCAGTTACAACCGCGGGCTAGCGGGGGGTGGGAAGACCCAGTACTTC. As protein: CASSYNRGLAGGGKTQYF.

The chain is built from TRBV15 and TRBJ2-1, with 8 bases that match TRBD2. Germline V gives CDR1 LNHNV, CDR2 YYDKDF (reference sequence). This CDR3 is 17 amino acids long. V trimming: 0 bases; J trimming: 5 bases; junction bases outside the gene matches: 9. The CDR3 reads CATSRDYGTRGDNEQFF. CDR3 in DNA: TGTGCCACCAGCAGAGATTATGGGACTAGGGGGGACAATGAGCAGTTCTTC.

The CDR3 is CASSLGYSGNTIYF. The DNA of the CDR3 is TGCGCCAGCAGCTTGGGCTACTCTGGAAACACCATATATTTT. The chain combines TRBV5-1 with TRBJ1-3; the D is unclear. V was shortened by 0 bases and J by 0 bases, with 4 bases between the two germline ends. Germline CDR1 reads SGHRS; CDR2 reads YFSETQ. The CDR3 runs 14 residues. Drawing the rest from reference TRBV5-1 and TRBJ1-3, the complete variable domain is KAGVTQTPRYLIKTRGQQVTLSCSPISGHRSVSWYQQTPGQGLQFLFEYFSETQRNKGNFPGRFSGRQFSNSRSEMNVSTLELGDSALYLCASSLGYSGNTIYFGEGSWLTVV.

The table lists this clone with many counts. CDR3 loop: CASSQVYSGGGNTIYF. The CDR3 DNA reads TGCGCCAGCAGCCAAGTCTATTCGGGAGGTGGAAACACCATATATTTT. The V gene is TRBV4-1, the J gene TRBJ1-3; D remains ambiguous. The CDR3 extends over 16 amino acids. The V and J ends lost 1 base and 3 bases respectively, with 13 bases between them. CDR1 and CDR2 from the germline V gene are MGHRA and YSYEKL.

The chain has TRBV7-3 and TRBJ1-3, with D uncertain. The CDR3 consists of 13 residues. Germline lookup yields CDR1 SGHTA and CDR2 FQGTGA. Deletions cut 5 bases from V and 2 bases from J, with 7 bases between. CDR3 sequence (DNA): TGTGCCAGCAGCCTCTTTCCTGGAAACACCATATATTTT. Its protein product is CASSLFPGNTIYF.

V gene TRBV28 combines with J gene TRBJ1-2, with 12 bases identical to TRBD1. Germline CDR1 MDHEN, CDR2 SYDVKM. This CDR3 has 16 amino acids. V lost 5 bases, J lost 2 bases, and 6 bases stayed unmatched. Here the CDR3 DNA reads TGTGCCAGCAGTGGGGGGACAGGGGGCATCAACTATGGCTACACCTTC. Its protein product is CASSGGTGGINYGYTF.

The table lists this clone with a count of one. CDR3: CASSAKTGYYTEAFF. The CDR3 DNA reads TGTGCCAGCAGCGCGAAGACAGGTTACTACACTGAAGCTTTCTTT. The chain joins TRBV7-2 to TRBJ1-1; D perhaps matches TRBD1 (6 bases). The CDR3 runs 15 residues. With 5 bases removed from V and 3 bases from J, the gap between germline ends came to 16 bases. Looked up from germline, CDR1 is SGHTA and CDR2 is FQGNSA.

V usage is TRBV2 and J usage is TRBJ1-3, with TRBD1 matching 9 bases. The V and J ends lost 7 bases and 0 bases, in that order; junction bases with no gene match: 7. Germline lookup yields CDR1 SNHLY and CDR2 FYNNEI. The CDR3 is 16 residues long. CDR3 nucleotides: TGTGCCAGCAATAAACAGGGGGCGATCTCTGGAAACACCATATATTTT. Its translation is CASNKQGAISGNTIYF.